One and the same sample provided the 24 T cell receptor beta chains below, sequenced in a study of circulating CD8 cells and anti-PD-1 response in melanoma. Live CD3+CD8+TCRalphabeta+ cells were sorted into four subsets by PD-1 and/or TIGIT. The QIAseq Immune Repertoire TCR panel built the libraries from roughly 15 ng of total RNA. TCRdb re-called the reads with MiXCR, one entry per CDR3 protein. The table includes some 2,500 distinct CDR3 sequences, roughly 7.9% detected once. This specimen consisted of CD8+ T cells from PBMCs, obtained at baseline or after one month of anti-PD-1 therapy (not recorded which). The receptors originated from a human donor with melanoma.

By its share, this clonotype is medium-sized. V usage is TRBV5-5 and J usage is TRBJ1-1; D is perhaps TRBD1 (5 bases). Per germline, CDR1 SGHKS and CDR2 YYEKEE (reference sequence). V dropped 3 bases and J dropped 3 bases, with 9 bases sitting between them. The length of the CDR3 is 13 residues. DNA for the CDR3: TGTGCCAGCAGCTGGGGGTCTTACACTGAAGCTTTCTTT. Translation: CASSWGSYTEAFF.

By sample fraction, this clonotype is medium-sized. The chain is built from TRBV19 and TRBJ2-3, with D possibly TRBD1 on 5 matching bases. The germline CDR1 and CDR2 sequences are LNHDA and SQIVND (reference sequence). CDR3 length equals 13 residues. The V and J ends lost 6 bases and 0 bases respectively, with 7 bases between them. The CDR3 protein is CASSRDSTDTQYF. The CDR3 DNA sequence: TGTGCCAGTAGCAGGGATAGCACAGATACGCAGTATTTT.

Sample share makes this clonotype medium-sized (0.01 to 0.1%). The chain couples TRBV28 to TRBJ2-5, with 8 bases identical to TRBD1. This CDR3 spans 14 amino acids. The junction had 12 bases not matched to a gene; V was cut back by 11 bases and J by 4 bases. Germline CDR1 reads MDHEN; CDR2 reads SYDVKM. The CDR3 sequence: CASQGARGRETQYF. For the CDR3, the DNA is TGTGCCTCTCAGGGGGCCAGAGGTCGAGAGACCCAGTACTTC. The whole variable domain, filled in from reference TRBV28 and TRBJ2-5, reads DVKVTQSSRYLVKRTGEKVFLECVQDMDHENMFWYRQDPGLGLRLIYFSYDVKMKEKGDIPEGYSVSREKKERFSLILESASTNQTSMYLCASQGARGRETQYFGPGTRLLVL.

Judged by abundance, this clonotype is medium-sized. The J gene is TRBJ2-2, the V gene TRBV29-1; D gene uncertain. This CDR3 has 11 residues. The V end lost 7 bases, the J end lost 5 bases, and 8 bases lay between the germline ends. The germline gives CDR1 SQVTM, CDR2 ANQGSEA. The chain's CDR3 is CSGWSTGELFF. For the CDR3, the DNA is TGCAGCGGATGGTCGACCGGGGAGCTGTTTTTT.

The J gene is TRBJ2-7, the V gene TRBV19; no clear D gene. V was cut by 5 bases and J by 4 bases, with 9 bases left in between. Germline values: CDR1 LNHDA, CDR2 SQIVND (reference sequence). This CDR3 has 12 residues. CDR3 DNA sequence: TGTGCCAGTAGTGCCGGGCAATACGAGCAGTACTTC. It codes for CASSAGQYEQYF.

In regard to this clonotype: One base away lies a much larger clone, so this may be a sequencing read error. The J gene is TRBJ1-5, the V gene TRBV6-5; D gene unclear. Germline V gene lookup returns CDR1 MNHEY and CDR2 SVGAGI. The CDR3 loop spans 12 amino acids. Deletions cut 10 bases from V and 3 bases from J, with 10 bases between. Written as DNA, the CDR3 is TGTGCCAACAGCGGGCACAATCAGCCCCAGCATTTT. Translating gives CANSGHNQPQHF.

By proportion, this clonotype is medium-sized (0.01 to 0.1%). This chain connects TRBV19 to TRBJ2-3; perhaps TRBD1 as D (5 bases). The CDR3 totals 14 residues. CDR1 is LNHDA and CDR2 is SQIVND in the germline V gene (reference sequence). Trimming took off 5 bases at V and 6 bases at J, with 15 bases between the two ends. The CDR3 region has the DNA TGTGCCAGTAGTTTCCGACAGCCCGGGGATACGCAGTATTTT. The encoded protein is CASSFRQPGDTQYF.

This clonotype is medium-sized within its sample. DNA of the CDR3: TGTGCCAGCAGTTTAGACGCGCCTATCTACGAGCAGTACTTC. Translated: CASSLDAPIYEQYF. The rearrangement uses TRBV28 and TRBJ2-7; no reliable D call. CDR3 length equals 14 residues. The germline V gene has CDR1 MDHEN and CDR2 SYDVKM. Trimming left V 2 bases short and J 3 bases short, with 11 bases between.

This clonotype is labeled medium-sized. The gene calls are TRBV3-1 and TRBJ1-1, with D unclear. The CDR3 runs 14 residues. V dropped 7 bases and J dropped 3 bases, with 15 bases sitting between them. Germline-derived CDR1 and CDR2 are LGHDT and YNNKEL (reference sequence). As DNA, the CDR3 is TGTGCCAGCACCCCCGAGGGAGGTGACACTGAAGCTTTCTTT. Translation gives CASTPEGGDTEAFF.

This clonotype was counted between two and nine times. V usage is TRBV19 and J usage is TRBJ1-1; D remains ambiguous. V dropped 5 bases and J dropped 1 base, with 14 bases sitting between them. The V gene's germline CDR1 is LNHDA and CDR2 SQIVND (reference sequence). CDR3 length: 15 amino acids. The CDR3 DNA reads TGTGCCAGTAGTCCCAGTTCCGCTGGGAACACTGAAGCTTTCTTT. It yields the protein CASSPSSAGNTEAFF.

This clonotype is termed medium-sized. This sequence joins TRBV5-4 and TRBJ2-7; D perhaps matches TRBD2 (6 bases). The V end lost 2 bases, the J end lost 2 bases, and 11 bases lay between the germline ends. The CDR3 runs 14 residues. The V gene's germline CDR1 is SGHNT and CDR2 YYREEE (reference sequence). CDR3 nucleotide sequence: TGTGCCAGCAGCTTTTCAACGGGAGCCTACGAGCAGTACTTC. Translating gives CASSFSTGAYEQYF.

Sample share makes this clonotype medium-sized. The chain is built from TRBV6-1 and TRBJ2-3; D remains ambiguous. V lost 0 bases and J lost 3, with 16 bases in between. The germline CDR1 and CDR2 sequences are MNHNS and SASEGT. The CDR3 spans 17 residues. The CDR3 DNA follows: TGTGCCAGCAGTGAAGCCTCGCAGGTCGCAGGAACAGATACGCAGTATTTT. Protein product: CASSEASQVAGTDTQYF.

This clonotype is termed medium-sized (0.01 to 0.1%). CDR3: CASTITGAHYNEQFF. Here the CDR3 DNA reads TGTGCCAGCACTATCACAGGGGCTCACTACAATGAGCAGTTCTTC. The chain is built from TRBV27 and TRBJ2-1; TRBD1 matches at 7 bases. The CDR3 covers 15 residues. Germline lookup yields CDR1 MNHEY and CDR2 SMNVEV (reference sequence). The V gene end was trimmed by 7 bases and the J gene end by 3 bases; junction bases not matched to a gene: 9.

As regards this clonotype: The conserved final phenylalanine or tryptophan is absent from the CDR3, which likely points to a read error. The chain carries TRBV9 and TRBJ2-7; no clear D. The CDR3 has 15 amino acids. Germline assignment: CDR1 SGDLS and CDR2 YYNGEE. The CDR3 DNA reads TGTGTCAGCAGCGCCGGGCATTTGAGCTCCTACGAGCAGTACTCC. This encodes CVSSAGHLSSYEQYS.

In this sample, this clonotype is medium-sized. The CDR3 nucleotides read TGTGCCAGCAGCTCGTCCGGGACAGGGGGCCACGAGCAGTACTTC. Protein sequence: CASSSSGTGGHEQYF. The V call is TRBV7-3, the J call TRBJ2-7, with 12 bases fitting TRBD1. V lost 4 bases to trimming and J lost 5 bases; unmatched junction nucleotides: 6. The CDR3 loop spans 15 amino acids. CDR1 is SGHTA, CDR2 FQGTGA, per germline.

This clonotype was counted only a few times. The V gene is TRBV27, the J gene TRBJ1-3; maybe TRBD1 (5 bases). V was cut by 4 bases and J by 1 base, with 17 bases left in between. CDR1 and CDR2 from the germline V gene are MNHEY and SMNVEV (reference sequence). This CDR3 spans 17 amino acids. This CDR3 reads CASSSLPPRASGNTIYF. Here the CDR3 DNA reads TGTGCCAGCAGTTCGCTTCCCCCCAGGGCATCTGGAAACACCATATATTTT.

This clonotype qualifies as medium-sized. V usage is TRBV19 and J usage is TRBJ2-7, with TRBD1 identical over 9 bases. The V segment lost 5 bases and the J segment 2 bases; nucleotides outside the gene matches: 4. The CDR3 length is 14 residues. Germline V gene sequence: CDR1 LNHDA, CDR2 SQIVND (reference sequence). In DNA form, the CDR3 reads TGTGCCAGTAGTGGAACAGGGGGCGCCTACGAGCAGTACTTC. Its translation: CASSGTGGAYEQYF.

With regard to this clonotype: A much larger clone sits a single nucleotide away, making a read error possible. This chain joins TRBV19 and TRBJ2-3, with a tentative D call TRBD1 (5 bases). Germline lookup yields CDR1 LNHDA and CDR2 SQIVND (reference sequence). The CDR3 loop spans 14 amino acids. The CDR3 spells CVSSFRQPGDTQYF. CDR3 nucleotides: TGTGTCAGTAGTTTCCGACAGCCCGGGGATACGCAGTATTTT.

About this clonotype itself: At one of its ends the junction is not consistent with the germline gene, which may arise from a read error. The rearrangement uses TRBV20-1 and TRBJ2-2; TRBD1 matches 9 bases. The CDR3 runs to 14 residues. The V gene's germline CDR1 is DFQATT and CDR2 SNEGSKA (reference sequence). The CDR3: CSAPGQGNTGELFF. CDR3 DNA: TGCAGTGCCCCGGGACAGGGAAACACCGGGGAGCTGTTTTTC.

To note about this clonotype: This may be a read error, as it is one base from a much larger clone. CDR3 DNA: TGTGCCAGCAGTTTCCCAGGGCCGCGCGGCTACACCTTC. This sequence encodes CASSFPGPRGYTF. The V gene is TRBV28, the J gene TRBJ1-2, with a possible D match to TRBD1 (5 bases). The V end lost 3 bases, the J end lost 8 bases, and 13 bases lay between the germline ends. CDR3 length equals 13 residues. Germline loops: CDR1 MDHEN, CDR2 SYDVKM.

This clonotype turned up a few times. A much larger clone differs from this one at a single base, so this may be a read error. The chain combines TRBV2 with TRBJ2-1; D may be TRBD2 (6 bases). The germline V gene has CDR1 SNHLY and CDR2 FYNNEI. The CDR3 runs to 15 residues. For the CDR3, the DNA is TGTGCCAGCAGTGAATTGGAGGGTAAGCCGAATGAGCAGTCCTTC. Residues: CASSELEGKPNEQSF.

This clonotype is medium-sized in the sample. J is TRBJ2-1 and V is TRBV27; unclear D gene. With 6 bases removed from V and 4 bases from J, the gap between germline ends came to 4 bases. The CDR3 has 11 residues. Germline CDR1 and CDR2: MNHEY and SMNVEV (reference sequence). The CDR3 DNA follows: TGTGCCAGCAGGGGATACAATGAGCAGTTCTTC. Translated, it gives CASRGYNEQFF.

This clonotype was found a few times. A read error is likely, as this CDR3 ends without the conserved phenylalanine or tryptophan. The genes are TRBV25-1 and TRBJ2-1; D is perhaps TRBD1 or TRBD2 (7 bases each). Germline V gene sequence: CDR1 MGHDK, CDR2 SYGVNS. The CDR3 contains 13 residues. V was clipped by 4 bases and J by 9 bases, with 13 bases between them. This CDR3 is CASSVTGRVEQFL. CDR3 bases: TGTGCCAGCAGTGTGACAGGGAGGGTTGAGCAGTTCCTC.

This clonotype is judged medium-sized. The rearrangement uses TRBV5-1 and TRBJ2-5; D possibly matches TRBD1 or TRBD2 (5 bases each). The V gene's germline CDR1 is SGHRS and CDR2 YFSETQ. This CDR3 has 16 amino acids. Trimming cost V 2 bases and J 1 base, with 15 bases left between them. CDR3 protein: CASSLEWDGAQETQYF. The CDR3, as DNA: TGCGCCAGCAGCTTAGAATGGGACGGAGCCCAAGAGACCCAGTACTTC.